This T cell receptor beta chain came from a study of CD8 T cells in ankylosing spondylitis. Study-level points and caveats: Disease-linked clones were CD8+ and relatively rare in peripheral blood.

Trimming stripped 4 bases from V and 3 bases from J, with 9 bases between. The CDR3 contains 14 residues. Many counts were recorded for this clonotype. Its antigen is undetermined. TCRdb passed the 5' RACE reads through MiXCR, listing each CDR3 protein once. The sample has around 340,000 distinct CDR3 sequences; more than 20% are singletons. What was sequenced was blood, either unsorted or a sorted T cell fraction (not recorded which). V is TRBV12-3 or TRBV12-4 and J is TRBJ2-2, with D unclear. The origin of this receptor is a male donor with ankylosing spondylitis or in good health (not recorded which). The CDR3 sequence is CASSSLVYTGELFF. The DNA of the CDR3 is TGTGCCAGCAGTTCTCTGGTGTACACCGGGGAGCTGTTTTTT.